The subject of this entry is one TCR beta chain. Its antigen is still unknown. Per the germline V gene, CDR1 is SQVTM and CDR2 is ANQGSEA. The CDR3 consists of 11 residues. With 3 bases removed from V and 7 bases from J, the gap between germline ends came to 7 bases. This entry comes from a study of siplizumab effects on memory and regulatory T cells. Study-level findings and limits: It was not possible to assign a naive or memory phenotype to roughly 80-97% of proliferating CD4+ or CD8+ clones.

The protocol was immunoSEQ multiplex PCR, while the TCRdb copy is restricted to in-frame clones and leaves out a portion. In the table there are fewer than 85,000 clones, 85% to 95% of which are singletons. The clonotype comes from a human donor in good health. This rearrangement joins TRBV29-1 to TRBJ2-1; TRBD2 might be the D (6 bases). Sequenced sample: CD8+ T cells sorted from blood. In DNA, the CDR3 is TGCAGCGTTGATGGGGGGAATGAGCAGTTCTTC. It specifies CSVDGGNEQFF.